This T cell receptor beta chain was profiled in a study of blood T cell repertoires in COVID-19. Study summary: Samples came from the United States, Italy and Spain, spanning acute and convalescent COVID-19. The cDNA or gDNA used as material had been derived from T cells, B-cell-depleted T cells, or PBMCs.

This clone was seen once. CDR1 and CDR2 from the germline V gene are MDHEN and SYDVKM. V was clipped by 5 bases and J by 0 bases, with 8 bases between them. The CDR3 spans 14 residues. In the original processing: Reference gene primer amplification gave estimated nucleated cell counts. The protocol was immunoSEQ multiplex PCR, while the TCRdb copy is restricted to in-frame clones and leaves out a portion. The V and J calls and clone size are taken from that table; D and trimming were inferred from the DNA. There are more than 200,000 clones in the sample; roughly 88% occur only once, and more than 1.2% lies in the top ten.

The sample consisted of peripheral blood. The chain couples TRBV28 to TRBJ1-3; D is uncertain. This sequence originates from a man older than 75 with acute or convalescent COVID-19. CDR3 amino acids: CASSRTSSGNTIYF. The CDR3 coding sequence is TGTGCCAGCAGTCGAACTTCCTCTGGAAACACCATATATTTT.